This note documents a single T cell receptor (beta chain) sequence. Its antigen is undetermined. This sample is drawn from a study of persistence of HIV-infected CD4 T cells. Germline assignment: CDR1 MNHEY and CDR2 SVGAGI. The CDR3 consists of 11 residues. V gave up 6 bases and J gave up 8 bases, with 8 bases separating them. General study results and limits: Bulk TCR data could not be restricted to HIV-1-infected CMV-responding cells.

Overlapping HIV-1 Gag 15-mer peptides at 0.85 to 1 ug per peptide per mL were used. Sorted nonresponding memory CD4+ T cells were CD40L-negative, CD69-negative, CD45RO-high. CD8-depleted PBMCs were stimulated 15 to 20 hours with anti-CD28/CD49d costimulation, CD40-blocking antibody and enfuvirtide. The libraries were made with immunoSEQ version 4 in survey mode. Generated by immunoSEQ multiplex PCR, the TCRdb table keeps only in-frame clones and is missing some. The sample holds approximately 39,000 clones, 82% seen once. The specimen was cultured CD4+ T cells from PBMCs, collected from a patient who received antiretroviral therapy. The chain combines TRBV6-5 with TRBJ2-1; D ambiguous. This TCR came from an adult with HIV. The donor label of this sample is uncertain. The CDR3 DNA reads TGTGCCAGCAGCCCCGGACATGAGCAGTTCTTC. Protein: CASSPGHEQFF.